The clone carrying this T cell receptor beta chain occurred once. Its antigen is unidentified. The conserved final phenylalanine or tryptophan is absent from the CDR3, which likely points to a read error. The researchers produced TCR beta cDNA from 500 to 550 ng total RNA with a constant-region primer. Employing slightly modified ARM-PCR, three nested multiplex PCR rounds were run, and these gave rise to the TCR beta libraries. TCRdb reprocessed the multiplex PCR reads with MiXCR, giving one entry per CDR3 protein. The sample has over 250,000 distinct CDR3 sequences, around 50% seen once. The data stem from a study of tumor-infiltrating lymphocytes in primary liver carcinoma. General observations from the study: Tumor-adjacent and tumor-blood pairs shared less of their repertoires than tumor region pairs shared.

Unsorted whole blood served as the source of blood RNA, and germline DNA was extracted as well. Sequenced material: peripheral blood. The TCR sequence derives from a woman aged 30 to 39 with primary liver carcinoma and hepatitis B virus infection.

The CDR3 DNA is TGTGTCAGCAGCACCCCGGGGTGGCGCTCCTACGAGCAGTACTCC. Translating it yields CVSSTPGWRSYEQYS. V usage is TRBV6-1 and J usage is TRBJ2-7, with D maybe TRBD2 (5 bases). Germline V gives CDR1 MNHNS, CDR2 SASEGT. The CDR3 has 15 amino acids.